The 5 T cell receptor beta chains given below trace back to one sample, sequenced in a study of shared clonotypes between healthy human individuals. Repertoires were generated with immunoSEQ multiplex PCR, while TCRdb's copy carries only in-frame clones and drops some. Among roughly 1.5 million clones listed, nearly 99% were seen once. Sequenced sample: naive CD4+ T cells sorted from blood. Subset indicated: CD45RA+ positively selected. All receptors come from a man aged 25-45 years in good health.

The rearrangement joins TRBV10-1 to TRBJ2-1; D is unresolved. The CDR3 sequence is 14 residues long. Trimming stripped 0 bases from V and 11 bases from J, with 14 bases between. The V gene's germline CDR1 is WNHNN and CDR2 SYGVQD (reference sequence). CDR3 amino acids: CASSESPSGTKQFF. The CDR3 DNA is TGCGCCAGCAGTGAGTCCCCGTCTGGTACAAAGCAGTTCTTC.

The chain employs TRBV25-1 and TRBJ2-3; D tentatively reads TRBD1 or TRBD2 (6 bases each). V lost 3 bases, J lost 6 bases, and 16 bases lay in between. CDR1 and CDR2 from the germline V gene are MGHDK and SYGVNS. The CDR3 covers 15 residues. As DNA, the CDR3 is TGTGCCAGCAGTGAGGGGGCGGGAACATCCGATACGCAGTATTTT. The encoded protein is CASSEGAGTSDTQYF.

This chain joins TRBV7-2 and TRBJ2-3, with unresolved D. Trimming stripped 2 bases from V and 1 base from J, with 7 bases between. Germline assignment: CDR1 SGHTA and CDR2 FQGNSA. CDR3 size: 14 residues. CDR3 protein: CASSLNSGTDTQYF. CDR3 nucleotide sequence: TGTGCCAGCAGCTTAAACAGCGGCACAGATACGCAGTATTTT.

V usage is TRBV6-1 and J usage is TRBJ1-1; D is unresolved. This CDR3 spans 11 amino acids. Germline CDR1 MNHNS, CDR2 SASEGT. V lost 2 bases to trimming and J lost 6 bases, with 4 bases between them. The CDR3 sequence: CASSEFAEAFF. The CDR3 bases are TGTGCCAGCAGTGAATTCGCTGAAGCTTTCTTT.

The CDR3 region has the DNA TGTGCCATCAGGGAACTAGCGGGGTTGAACACCGGGGAGCTGTTTTTT. This translates into CAIRELAGLNTGELFF. This chain connects TRBV10-3 to TRBJ2-2, with 10 bases aligning to TRBD2. Germline loops: CDR1 ENHRY, CDR2 SYGVKD. J lost 1 base, V lost 6 bases, and 5 bases had no gene match. The CDR3 is 16 amino acids.